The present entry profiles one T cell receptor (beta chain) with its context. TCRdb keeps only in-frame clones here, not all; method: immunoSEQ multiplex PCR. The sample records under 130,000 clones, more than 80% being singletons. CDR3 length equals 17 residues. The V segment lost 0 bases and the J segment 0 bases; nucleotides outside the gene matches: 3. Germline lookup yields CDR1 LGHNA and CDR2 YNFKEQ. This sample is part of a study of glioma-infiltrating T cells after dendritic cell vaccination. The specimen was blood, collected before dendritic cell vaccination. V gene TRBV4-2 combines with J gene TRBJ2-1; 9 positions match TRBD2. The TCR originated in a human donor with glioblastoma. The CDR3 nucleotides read TGTGCCAGCAGCCAAGAGCTAGCGGGGCCCTCCTACAATGAGCAGTTCTTC. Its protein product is CASSQELAGPSYNEQFF.